These 22 T cell receptor beta chains came from one sample sequenced in a study of blood T cell repertoires in COVID-19 (dated by TCRdb to the early 2020s). The library was prepared using the immunoSEQ multiplex PCR assay. The clones in this table, taken by TCRdb from immuneACCESS, are in-frame only. Not every clone is retained; where verified, under half of the shortfall comes from an unresolved V gene, and the cause of the rest is unknown. The sample table contains almost 250,000 clones; only one count was recorded for about nine tenths of them. 1.5% to 2% of the sample is taken by the ten largest. The sample consisted of peripheral blood. These receptor sequences come from a woman aged 60-75 years who had recovered from COVID-19.

This sequence joins TRBV11-1 and TRBJ2-6; D may be TRBD1 (5 bases). V lost 5 bases and J lost 4, with 12 bases in between. CDR3 length: 15 amino acids. Looked up from germline, CDR1 is SGHAT and CDR2 is FQDESV (reference sequence). The CDR3 DNA is TGTGCCAGCAGCCCAGGGTTCTCCGGGGCCAACGTCCTGACTTTC. This codes for CASSPGFSGANVLTF.

This chain joins TRBV5-8 and TRBJ1-5; TRBD1 agrees at 10 bases. V shed 3 bases, J shed 5 bases, and the junction held 11 bases outside the gene matches. The CDR3 extends over 17 amino acids. Germline loops: CDR1 SGHTS, CDR2 YDEGEE. This chain's CDR3 is CASSSPSGTGEDQPQHF. As DNA, the CDR3 is TGTGCCAGCAGCTCGCCATCCGGGACAGGGGAAGATCAGCCCCAGCATTTT.

This chain joins TRBV18 and TRBJ1-4; 7 bases are shared with TRBD1. Trimming took 1 base from V and 4 from J; bases not matched to a gene: 3. The CDR3 sequence is 15 residues long. Germline-derived CDR1 and CDR2 are KGHSH and LQKENI. This chain's CDR3 is CASSPLRGDNEKLFF. The DNA of the CDR3 is TGTGCCAGCTCACCACTCAGGGGGGATAATGAAAAACTGTTTTTT.

Worth noting for this clone: At one boundary the junction diverges from the germline segment, which might be a read error. This chain uses TRBV11-2 with TRBJ2-7; D is perhaps TRBD1 (6 bases). The CDR3 consists of 14 residues. Germline CDR1 is SGHAT and CDR2 is FQNNGV. The CDR3 here is CASSVDGGTYEQYF. The CDR3 region has the DNA TGTGCCAGCAGCGTAGATGGGGGCACCTACGAGCAGTACTTC.

The rearrangement links TRBV4-2 to TRBJ2-1, with D possibly matching TRBD2 (5 bases). The V gene's germline CDR1 is LGHNA and CDR2 YNFKEQ. V lost 3 bases, J lost 6 bases, and 9 bases lay in between. The CDR3 is 13 amino acids. The CDR3 protein is CASSHAEGNEQFF. CDR3 coding DNA: TGTGCCAGCAGCCACGCCGAGGGCAATGAGCAGTTCTTC.

The J gene is TRBJ1-3, the V gene TRBV18, with 8 bases aligning to TRBD1. This CDR3 has 17 residues. The germline gives CDR1 KGHSH, CDR2 LQKENI. The J segment lost 0 bases and the V segment lost 5 bases, leaving 9 bases of the junction unmatched. In nucleotides, the CDR3 is TGTGCCAGCTCATTCTACGGACAGGGAATCTCTGGAAACACCATATATTTT. Residues: CASSFYGQGISGNTIYF.

The chain is built from TRBV4-1 and TRBJ2-1, with TRBD1 as a possible D gene (5 bases). The CDR3 totals 17 residues. Trimming removed 1 base from V and 0 bases from J, with 13 bases in between. CDR1 is MGHRA and CDR2 is YSYEKL in the germline V gene. Written as DNA, the CDR3 is TGCGCCAGCAGCCAAGTGGGCGGACAACGCTCCTACAATGAGCAGTTCTTC. Encoded protein: CASSQVGGQRSYNEQFF.

This clone was counted a single time. The V and J genes are TRBV9 and TRBJ2-1; D possibly corresponds to TRBD1 (7 bases). The CDR3 length is 15 residues. The V end lost 4 bases, the J end lost 2 bases, and 13 bases lay between the germline ends. Germline CDR1 SGDLS, CDR2 YYNGEE. CDR3 amino acids: CASSPGGGAYNEQFF. CDR3 nucleotides: TGTGCCAGCAGCCCTGGAGGGGGCGCCTACAATGAGCAGTTCTTC.

The V gene is TRBV9, the J gene TRBJ2-7, with 7 bases fitting TRBD2. The ends lost 2 bases at V and 1 base at J; junction bases unmatched: 6. The CDR3 has 15 amino acids. CDR1 is SGDLS, CDR2 YYNGEE, per germline. The CDR3 protein is CASSVGGARSYEQYF. CDR3 in DNA: TGTGCCAGCAGCGTGGGAGGGGCGAGATCCTACGAGCAGTACTTC.

The chain couples TRBV3-1 (or the pseudogene TRBV3-2) to TRBJ2-6; D uncertain. This CDR3 region has 15 residues. CDR1 and CDR2 (germline): LGHDT, YNNKEL (reference sequence). Trimming removed 1 base from V and 0 bases from J, with 4 bases in between. Here the CDR3 DNA reads TGTGCCAGCAGCCAAGTCGGCTCTGGGGCCAACGTCCTGACTTTC. This translates into CASSQVGSGANVLTF.

The CDR3 here is CASQDIMNTEAFF. The CDR3 DNA reads TGTGCCAGCCAAGACATAATGAACACTGAAGCTTTCTTT. The chain combines TRBV19 with TRBJ1-1; no clear D gene. CDR3 length: 13 residues. With 9 bases removed from V and 0 bases from J, the gap between germline ends came to 11 bases. Germline loops: CDR1 LNHDA, CDR2 SQIVND (reference sequence).

The chain links TRBV11-2 to TRBJ2-3; unclear D gene. Germline CDR1 SGHAT, CDR2 FQNNGV. The CDR3 sequence is 14 residues long. V was pared by 1 base and J by 3 bases, with 8 bases between. The CDR3 nucleotides read TGTGCCAGCAGCTTAGGGGCAAGGACAGATACGCAGTATTTT. Encoded protein: CASSLGARTDTQYF.

CDR3 sequence: CASSQPPAGVGAKNIQYF. DNA for the CDR3: TGTGCCAGCAGCCAACCACCAGCGGGGGTGGGAGCCAAAAACATTCAGTACTTC. V gene TRBV4-2 combines with J gene TRBJ2-4; 8 positions match TRBD2. Germline CDR1 is LGHNA and CDR2 is YNFKEQ. This CDR3 has 18 residues. The J segment lost 0 bases and the V segment lost 2 bases, leaving 9 bases of the junction unmatched.

The J gene is TRBJ2-3, the V gene TRBV7-2; D might be TRBD2 (5 bases). Looked up from germline, CDR1 is SGHTA and CDR2 is FQGNSA. This CDR3 region has 13 residues. V was pared by 4 bases and J by 0 bases, with 5 bases between. CDR3 protein: CASSSGSTDTQYF. As DNA, the CDR3 is TGTGCCAGCAGCTCGGGGAGCACAGATACGCAGTATTTT.

The V gene is TRBV11-1, the J gene TRBJ1-6, with no clear D. The CDR3 loop spans 13 amino acids. Germline CDR1 reads SGHAT; CDR2 reads FQDESV (reference sequence). The germline V and J ends were trimmed by 7 bases and 1 base, with 5 bases remaining between them. CDR3 in DNA: TGTGCCAGCACGGTATCCTATAATTCACCCCTCCACTTT. It codes for CASTVSYNSPLHF.

The rearrangement joins TRBV5-5 to TRBJ1-3, with D possibly being TRBD1 (6 bases). Germline V CDR1 and CDR2: SGHKS, YYEKEE (reference sequence). V was trimmed by 4 bases and J by 0 bases, leaving 14 bases between them. The CDR3 loop spans 16 amino acids. This chain's CDR3 is CASSPRQALSGNTIYF. DNA of the CDR3: TGTGCCAGCAGCCCCCGACAGGCGCTCTCTGGAAACACCATATATTTT. The complete variable domain, with remaining parts taken from reference TRBV5-5 and TRBJ1-3, reads DAGVTQSPTHLIKTRGQQVTLRCSPISGHKSVSWYQQVLGQGPQFIFQYYEKEERGRGNFPDRFSARQFPNYSSELNVNALLLGDSALYLCASSPRQALSGNTIYFGEGSWLTVV.

This sequence joins TRBV24-1 and TRBJ1-2; no definite D call. The length of the CDR3 is 16 residues. Trimming took off 2 bases at V and 0 bases at J, with 12 bases between the two ends. In germline, CDR1 is KGHDR, CDR2 SFDVKD. The chain's CDR3 is CATSDSGSRTNYGYTF. CDR3 nucleotides: TGTGCCACCAGTGATTCGGGTAGCCGAACTAACTATGGCTACACCTTC.

This clone was observed a single time. V and J are TRBV6-1 and TRBJ2-7; 10 nucleotides match TRBD1. Per the germline V gene, CDR1 is MNHNS and CDR2 is SASEGT. The CDR3 has 16 amino acids. J gave up 2 bases and V 2 bases, and 6 bases lay outside the gene matches. CDR3 amino acids: CASSEPGQGPPYEQYF. In DNA, the CDR3 is TGTGCCAGCAGTGAACCGGGACAGGGGCCGCCCTACGAGCAGTACTTC.

This clone was seen only once. This chain connects TRBV29-1 to TRBJ2-7, with 9 bases matching TRBD1. The CDR3 covers 14 residues. Per germline, CDR1 SQVTM and CDR2 ANQGSEA. The junction had 8 bases not matched to a gene; V was cut back by 7 bases and J by 1 base. The CDR3 nucleotides are TGCAGCGCCGGCCGGACAGGGGCTTCCTACGAGCAGTACTTC. Protein sequence: CSAGRTGASYEQYF.

In nucleotides, the CDR3 is TGTGCCAGCTACGACTCCTTTTTGACCGGGGAGCTGTTTTTT. This sequence encodes CASYDSFLTGELFF. The chain has TRBV6-5 and TRBJ2-2, with D unclear. Trimming took off 8 bases at V and 5 bases at J, with 15 bases between the two ends. The CDR3 has 14 amino acids. Germline lookup yields CDR1 MNHEY and CDR2 SVGAGI.

This chain connects TRBV7-9 to TRBJ2-2; 8 nucleotides agree with TRBD1. The CDR3 covers 14 residues. Germline assignment: CDR1 SEHNR and CDR2 FQNEAQ (reference sequence). After removal of 4 bases from V and 4 bases from J, the junction contained 2 bases not matched to a gene. CDR3 coding DNA: TGTGCCAGCAGCTGGACAGGGTTCACCGGGGAGCTGTTTTTT. Its protein product is CASSWTGFTGELFF.

The V gene is TRBV7-2, the J gene TRBJ2-7; weak D call: TRBD2 (7 bases). This CDR3 spans 15 amino acids. CDR1 is SGHTA and CDR2 is FQGNSA in the germline V gene. V was cut by 1 base and J by 7 bases, with 17 bases left in between. The CDR3 DNA follows: TGTGCCAGCAGCTTAGAACGGGGGGCAGTATCGGAGCAGTACTTC. Translating it yields CASSLERGAVSEQYF. Together with reference TRBV7-2 and TRBJ2-7, the CDR3 gives the full variable domain: GAGVSQSPSNKVTEKGKDVELRCDPISGHTALYWYRQSLGQGLEFLIYFQGNSAPDKSGLPSDRFSAERTGGSVSTLTIQRTQQEDSAVYLCASSLERGAVSEQYFGPGTRLTVT.